Given below is one T cell receptor (beta chain) in context. Its antigen is still unknown. These data come from a study of shared clonotypes between healthy human individuals. Broader study findings: Sorted-subset samples were not fully sequenced, rarefaction indicated. Generally, naive subsets came out with larger estimated richness than memory subsets.

The CDR3 is made up of 16 amino acids. Naivety among CD8 cells was defined by CD45RO negativity and positive CCR7 selection, thereby excluding terminally differentiated effector memory CD45RA+ cells. Original handling: ImmunoSEQ yielded junction-only sequences lacking quality scores, so filtering differed. The repertoire was sequenced with immunoSEQ multiplex PCR; TCRdb's copy has only in-frame clones and lacks some. V, J and clone size reflect that table, while D and trimming were determined from the DNA. The sample gives about 2.1 million clones, just over 90% of which show up once; under 2% is in the top ten.

The TCR originated in a man aged 18 to 30 in good health. Some clones in this sample may be carry-over from other donors' samples. V and J are TRBV21-1 and TRBJ2-1; the table assigns TRBD2, which was not confirmed against the DNA. TRBV21-1 is labeled a pseudogene. Sequences were obtained from naive CD8+ T cells from PBMCs. CDR3 amino acids: CASSIRLGRGHNEQFF. The CDR3, as DNA: TGTGCCAGCAGCATTCGACTGGGGCGGGGCCACAATGAGCAGTTCTTC.